This T cell receptor beta chain originates from a study of CD8 T cells in ankylosing spondylitis. Study conclusions and caveats: Typical of ankylosing spondylitis blood, it appeared, was a TCR beta motif of fewer than ten highly homologous variants. Clones linked with disease were CD8+ and fairly uncommon in the peripheral blood.

This clonotype showed up just a few times. No antigen is known for it. TCRdb analysed the 5' RACE reads with MiXCR anew, one entry per CDR3 protein. Of 650,000 to 800,000 distinct CDR3 sequences in the sample, over 15% are singletons; the top ten hold 15% to 20%. V was cut by 6 bases and J by 11 bases, with 20 bases left in between. From germline, CDR1 is SGHRS and CDR2 YFSETQ. This CDR3 is 13 amino acids long. Input material: blood, either unsorted or a sorted T cell fraction (not recorded which). The TCR originated in a male donor with ankylosing spondylitis. The V and J genes are TRBV5-1 and TRBJ1-1; no definite D call. The CDR3 coding sequence is TGCGCCAGCACCCCCACTCAAGACGGCGAGGCTTTCTTT. The encoded protein is CASTPTQDGEAFF.